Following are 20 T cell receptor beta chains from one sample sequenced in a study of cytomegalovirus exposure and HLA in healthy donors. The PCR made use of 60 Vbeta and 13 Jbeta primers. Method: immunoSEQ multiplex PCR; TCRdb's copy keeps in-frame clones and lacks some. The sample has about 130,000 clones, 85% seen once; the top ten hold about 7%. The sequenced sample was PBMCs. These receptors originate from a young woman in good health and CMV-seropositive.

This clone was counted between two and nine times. CDR3 sequence: CASSDHRVGNTEAFF. CDR3 nucleotides: TGTGCCAGCAGCGACCACAGGGTCGGGAACACTGAAGCTTTCTTT. This chain joins TRBV5-4 and TRBJ1-1, with D perhaps TRBD1 (6 bases). V shed 4 bases and J shed 1 base, with 14 bases lying between them. The V gene's germline CDR1 is SGHNT and CDR2 YYREEE (reference sequence). There are 15 residues in the CDR3.

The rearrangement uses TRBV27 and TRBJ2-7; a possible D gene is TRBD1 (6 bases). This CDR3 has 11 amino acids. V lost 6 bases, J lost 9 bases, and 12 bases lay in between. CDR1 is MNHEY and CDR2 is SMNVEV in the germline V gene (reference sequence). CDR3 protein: CASSTTGRQYF. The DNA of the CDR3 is TGTGCCAGCAGCACAACAGGGAGGCAGTACTTC.

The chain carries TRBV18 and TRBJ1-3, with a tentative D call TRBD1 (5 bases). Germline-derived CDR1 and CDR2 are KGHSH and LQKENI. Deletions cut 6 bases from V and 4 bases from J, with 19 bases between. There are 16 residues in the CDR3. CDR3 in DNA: TGTGCCAGCTCGGCCAGGGCCCTCCGGGCCGGAAACACCATATATTTT. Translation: CASSARALRAGNTIYF.

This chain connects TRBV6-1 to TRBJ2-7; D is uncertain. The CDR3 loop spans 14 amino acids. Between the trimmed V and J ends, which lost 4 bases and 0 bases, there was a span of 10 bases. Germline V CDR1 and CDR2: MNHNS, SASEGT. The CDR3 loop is CASSARGSSYEQYF. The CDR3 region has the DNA TGTGCCAGCAGTGCCCGCGGAAGCTCCTACGAGCAGTACTTC.

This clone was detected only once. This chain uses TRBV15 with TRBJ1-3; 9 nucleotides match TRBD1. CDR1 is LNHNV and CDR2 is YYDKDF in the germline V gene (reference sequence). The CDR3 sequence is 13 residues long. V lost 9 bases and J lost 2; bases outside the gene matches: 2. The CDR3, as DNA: TGTGCCACGGGACAGGGCCCTGGAAACACCATATATTTT. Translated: CATGQGPGNTIYF.

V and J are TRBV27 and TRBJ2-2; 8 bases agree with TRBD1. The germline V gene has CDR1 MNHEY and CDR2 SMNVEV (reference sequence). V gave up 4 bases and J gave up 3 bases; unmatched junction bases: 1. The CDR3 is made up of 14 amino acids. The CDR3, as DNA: TGTGCCAGCAGTTCACAGGGGGACACCGGGGAGCTGTTTTTT. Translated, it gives CASSSQGDTGELFF.

CDR3 loop: CASSPPVLSYEQYF. The CDR3 bases are TGTGCCAGCAGTCCTCCGGTGCTCTCCTACGAGCAGTACTTC. The chain links TRBV28 to TRBJ2-7; no firm D call. The CDR3 has 14 residues. The germline CDR1 and CDR2 sequences are MDHEN and SYDVKM. V lost 5 bases to trimming and J lost 0 bases, with 11 bases between them. Using reference TRBV28 and TRBJ2-7 for the parts outside the CDR3, the full variable domain is DVKVTQSSRYLVKRTGEKVFLECVQDMDHENMFWYRQDPGLGLRLIYFSYDVKMKEKGDIPEGYSVSREKKERFSLILESASTNQTSMYLCASSPPVLSYEQYFGPGTRLTVT.

The CDR3 nucleotides are TGTGCCAGCATGGGTACTAGCGGGGGGGGGACCCAGTACTTC. This codes for CASMGTSGGGTQYF. V and J are TRBV6-5 and TRBJ2-5, with 13 bases aligning to TRBD2. V shed 7 bases, J shed 7 bases, and the junction held 6 bases outside the gene matches. The CDR3 consists of 14 residues. CDR1 is MNHEY, CDR2 SVGAGI, per germline.

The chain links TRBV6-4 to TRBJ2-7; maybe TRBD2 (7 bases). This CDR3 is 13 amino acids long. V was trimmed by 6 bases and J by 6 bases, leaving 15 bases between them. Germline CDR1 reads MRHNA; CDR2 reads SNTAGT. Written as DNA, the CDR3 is TGTGCCAGCAGCGAGGGAGGGGGAGGCGAGCAGTACTTC. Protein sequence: CASSEGGGGEQYF.

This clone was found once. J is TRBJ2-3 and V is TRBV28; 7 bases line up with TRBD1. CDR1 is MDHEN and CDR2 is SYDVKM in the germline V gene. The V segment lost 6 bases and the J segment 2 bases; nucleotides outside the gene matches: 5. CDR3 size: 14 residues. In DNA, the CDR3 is TGTGCCAGCAGCATCGGACAGGTCACAGATACGCAGTATTTT. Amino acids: CASSIGQVTDTQYF.

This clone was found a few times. The CDR3 here is CATSRERATYEQYF. The CDR3 DNA reads TGTGCCACCAGCAGAGAGCGAGCTACGTACGAGCAGTACTTC. The chain combines TRBV15 with TRBJ2-7; unclear D gene. The V gene lost 0 bases and the J gene lost 4 bases, with 10 bases spanning the gap. Germline-derived CDR1 and CDR2 are LNHNV and YYDKDF (reference sequence). This CDR3 contains 14 residues.

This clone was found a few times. DNA for the CDR3: TGCGCCAGCAGCCAACTAGCGGCCCAGGGCAATGAGCAGTTCTTC. It specifies CASSQLAAQGNEQFF. The chain links TRBV10-1 to TRBJ2-1, with TRBD2 matching over 8 bases. With V trimmed by 6 bases and J by 6 bases, 10 bases remained unmatched. Germline V lookup: CDR1 WNHNN, CDR2 SYGVQD (reference sequence). CDR3 length: 15 amino acids.

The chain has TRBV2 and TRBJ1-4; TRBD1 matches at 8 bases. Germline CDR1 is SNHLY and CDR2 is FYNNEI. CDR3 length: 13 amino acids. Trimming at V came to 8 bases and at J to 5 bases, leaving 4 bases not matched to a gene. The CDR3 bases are TGTGCCAGCGGGGGGACAGGCAATGAAAAACTGTTTTTT. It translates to CASGGTGNEKLFF.

CDR3 nucleotide sequence: TGTGCCAGCAGCTTGGGGGGCCGATACGAAAAACTGTTTTTT. Its translation is CASSLGGRYEKLFF. This chain connects TRBV5-6 to TRBJ1-4, with a possible D match to TRBD1 (5 bases). The V gene's germline CDR1 is SGHDT and CDR2 YYEEEE. This CDR3 region has 14 residues. Trimming shortened V by 0 bases and J by 8 bases, and 11 bases separated the two germline ends.

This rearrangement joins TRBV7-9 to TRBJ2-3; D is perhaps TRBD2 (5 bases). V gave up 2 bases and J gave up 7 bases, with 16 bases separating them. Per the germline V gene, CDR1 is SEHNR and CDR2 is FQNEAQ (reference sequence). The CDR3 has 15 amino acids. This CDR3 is CASSLSGALMNTQYF. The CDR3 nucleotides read TGTGCCAGCAGCTTAAGCGGAGCCCTCATGAATACGCAGTATTTT.

CDR3 DNA sequence: TGTGCCAGCAGCTCAGTGACGGGGGACTCCTACAATGAGCAGTTCTTC. Translation: CASSSVTGDSYNEQFF. The genes are TRBV7-8 and TRBJ2-1; a possible D gene is TRBD2 (6 bases). The CDR3 extends over 16 amino acids. Germline V gives CDR1 SGHVS, CDR2 FQNEAQ. The V and J ends lost 4 bases and 0 bases respectively, with 13 bases between them.

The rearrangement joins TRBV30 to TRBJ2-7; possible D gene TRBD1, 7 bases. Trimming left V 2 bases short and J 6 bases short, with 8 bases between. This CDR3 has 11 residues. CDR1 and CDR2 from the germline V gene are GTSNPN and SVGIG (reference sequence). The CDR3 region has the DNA TGTGCCTGGAGTCAGGGGGGCGAGCAGTACTTC. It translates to CAWSQGGEQYF.

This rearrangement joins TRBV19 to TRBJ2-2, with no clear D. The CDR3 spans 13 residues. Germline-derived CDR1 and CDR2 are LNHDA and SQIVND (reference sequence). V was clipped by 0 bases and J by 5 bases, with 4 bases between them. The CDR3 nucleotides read TGTGCCAGTAGTATAGAACTAACCGGGGAGCTGTTTTTT. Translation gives CASSIELTGELFF.

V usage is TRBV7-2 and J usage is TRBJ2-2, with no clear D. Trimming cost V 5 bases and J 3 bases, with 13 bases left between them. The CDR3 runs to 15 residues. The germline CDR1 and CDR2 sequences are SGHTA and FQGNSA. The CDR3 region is CASSPEAWYTGELFF. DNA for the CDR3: TGTGCCAGCAGCCCCGAGGCCTGGTACACCGGGGAGCTGTTTTTT.

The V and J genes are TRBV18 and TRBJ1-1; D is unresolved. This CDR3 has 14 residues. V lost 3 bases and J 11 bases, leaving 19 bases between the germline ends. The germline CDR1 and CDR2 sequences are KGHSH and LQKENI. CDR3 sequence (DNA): TGTGCCAGCTCACCTCAAGCTGCGGAACTTGAGGCTTTCTTT. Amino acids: CASSPQAAELEAFF.